The 29 T cell receptor beta chains given below trace back to one sample, sequenced in a study of Graves' ophthalmopathy and Graves' hyperthyroidism. Amplification from RNA transcripts yielded the TCR beta CDR3 regions. An opening RT-PCR round employed HTBI primers and preceded a second-round multiplex PCR. Via MiXCR, TCRdb re-called the multiplex PCR reads, giving one row per CDR3 protein. The repertoire holds 150,000 to 200,000 distinct CDR3 sequences, with around 40% as singletons. Sequencing was carried out using peripheral blood. These receptors all come from a man aged 25-45 years with Graves' ophthalmopathy.

In this sample, this clonotype turned up many times. The J gene is TRBJ1-1, the V gene TRBV9; D is ambiguous. CDR1 SGDLS and CDR2 YYNGEE come from the germline V gene. The CDR3 spans 13 residues. V shed 4 bases and J shed 2 bases, with 9 bases lying between them. This chain's CDR3 is CASSPETNTEAFF. Written as DNA, the CDR3 is TGTGCCAGCAGCCCAGAGACTAACACTGAAGCTTTCTTT.

This clonotype was detected many times. The CDR3 region is CASSVGTRIIKGELFF. CDR3 DNA sequence: TGTGCCAGCAGCGTCGGGACACGGATAATTAAAGGGGAGCTGTTTTTT. The V call is TRBV9, the J call TRBJ2-2; tentative D call: TRBD1 (6 bases). This CDR3 is built from 16 residues. The germline gives CDR1 SGDLS, CDR2 YYNGEE. The germline V and J ends were trimmed by 2 bases and 8 bases, with 19 bases remaining between them.

The J gene is TRBJ2-7, the V gene TRBV7-2, with 10 nucleotides matching TRBD2. The CDR3 loop spans 15 amino acids. Germline V lookup: CDR1 SGHTA, CDR2 FQGNSA. The V segment lost 5 bases and the J segment 7 bases; nucleotides outside the gene matches: 11. The CDR3 coding sequence is TGTGCCAGCAGCCCAACATTAGCGGGAGGTGGAGAGCAGTACTTC. Amino acid sequence: CASSPTLAGGGEQYF.

This sequence joins TRBV7-8 and TRBJ1-1, with 10 bases matching TRBD1. There are 15 residues in the CDR3. Germline CDR1 SGHVS, CDR2 FQNEAQ. Trimming took 1 base from V and 3 from J; bases not matched to a gene: 2. CDR3 nucleotides: TGTGCCAGCAGCTTAGGGGACAGGGGTGACACTGAAGCTTTCTTT. It yields the protein CASSLGDRGDTEAFF.

This clonotype showed up just a few times. The rearrangement joins TRBV7-8 to TRBJ2-5, with 13 bases matching TRBD2. Trimming cost V 3 bases and J 13 bases; bases outside gene matches: 5. In germline, CDR1 is SGHVS, CDR2 FQNEAQ. CDR3 length equals 13 residues. CDR3 in amino acids: CASSFGTSGAPYF. The CDR3 nucleotides are TGTGCCAGCAGCTTCGGGACTAGCGGGGCCCCGTACTTC.

CDR3 amino acids: CASSDRGLESDEQYF. CDR3 nucleotide sequence: TGTGCCAGTAGCGATCGAGGACTAGAGAGTGACGAGCAGTACTTC. The V call is TRBV19, the J call TRBJ2-7; 7 bases fit TRBD2. V lost 6 bases to trimming and J lost 5 bases; unmatched junction nucleotides: 13. The CDR3 extends over 15 amino acids. CDR1 and CDR2 from the germline V gene are LNHDA and SQIVND (reference sequence).

This clonotype has ten or more counts. This rearrangement joins TRBV28 to TRBJ2-5, with D perhaps being TRBD1 or TRBD2 (5 bases each). V was pared by 4 bases and J by 5 bases, with 14 bases between. Per germline, CDR1 MDHEN and CDR2 SYDVKM. The CDR3 runs to 14 residues. The CDR3 is CASSSFRDLETQYF. CDR3 sequence (DNA): TGTGCCAGCAGTTCATTCCGGGACCTTGAGACCCAGTACTTC.

V gene TRBV6-2 or TRBV6-3 combines with J gene TRBJ1-5; D perhaps matches TRBD1 (5 bases). The CDR3 has 14 residues. Trimming removed 5 bases at V and 3 bases at J, with 11 bases between. Per germline, CDR1 MNHEY and CDR2 SVGEGT. Written as DNA, the CDR3 is TGTGCCAGCAGTCGCGGGACGACCAATCAGCCCCAGCATTTT. Amino acid sequence: CASSRGTTNQPQHF.

This clonotype has at least ten counts. V usage is TRBV20-1 and J usage is TRBJ1-1, with a possible D match to TRBD1 (5 bases). V was clipped by 3 bases and J by 4 bases, with 15 bases between them. The CDR3 covers 14 residues. Germline CDR1 DFQATT, CDR2 SNEGSKA (reference sequence). Here the CDR3 reads CSAREGRFGTEAFF. The CDR3 DNA sequence: TGCAGTGCTAGGGAGGGGCGGTTTGGCACTGAAGCTTTCTTT.

This clonotype was found many times. The chain has TRBV9 and TRBJ1-2; 7 bases are shared with TRBD1. CDR1 and CDR2 (germline): SGDLS, YYNGEE. This CDR3 comprises 15 residues. Trimming at V came to 2 bases and at J to 8 bases, leaving 12 bases not matched to a gene. The CDR3 DNA reads as TGTGCCAGCAGCGTGGACCCGACAGGGAGGAAGGGCTACACCTTC. Translation: CASSVDPTGRKGYTF. Supplemented by reference TRBV9 and TRBJ1-2, the full variable domain reads DSGVTQTPKHLITATGQRVTLRCSPRSGDLSVYWYQQSLDQGLQFLIQYYNGEERAKGNILERFSAQQFPDLHSELNLSSLELGDSALYFCASSVDPTGRKGYTFGSGTRLTVV.

The chain carries TRBV2 and TRBJ2-2, with 10 bases lining up with TRBD1. V gave up 6 bases and J gave up 0 bases; unmatched junction bases: 13. Germline CDR1 is SNHLY and CDR2 is FYNNEI. The CDR3 has 19 amino acids. The CDR3 DNA is TGTGCCAGCAGGATCCGGACACGGGGACAGGGGACGAACACCGGGGAGCTGTTTTTT. Its translation: CASRIRTRGQGTNTGELFF.

This clonotype came up many times. V gene TRBV12-3 or TRBV12-4 combines with J gene TRBJ1-3; TRBD1 agrees at 7 bases. The CDR3 loop spans 16 amino acids. After removal of 4 bases from V and 8 bases from J, the junction contained 14 bases not matched to a gene. The CDR3 loop reads CASSSPGTDLKDTIYF. The CDR3 nucleotides read TGTGCCAGCAGTTCACCCGGGACAGATCTAAAGGACACCATATATTTT.

This clonotype was recorded at least ten times. V gene TRBV12-3 or TRBV12-4 combines with J gene TRBJ1-2, with D perhaps TRBD1 (5 bases). The CDR3 is made up of 12 amino acids. V lost 6 bases, J lost 7 bases, and 12 bases lay in between. CDR3 in amino acids: CASRRRGSGYTF. CDR3 nucleotides: TGTGCCAGCAGAAGGAGGGGTAGTGGCTACACCTTC.

This clonotype was observed a few times. This chain connects TRBV6-5 to TRBJ2-7; TRBD1 matches at 12 bases. The CDR3 consists of 15 residues. The germline V gene has CDR1 MNHEY and CDR2 SVGAGI. Trimming at V came to 7 bases and at J to 4 bases, leaving 8 bases not matched to a gene. The CDR3 protein is CASNPGQGARYEQYF. CDR3 sequence (DNA): TGTGCCAGCAACCCGGGACAGGGGGCGCGGTACGAGCAGTACTTC.

There are many counts of this clonotype. This sequence joins TRBV27 and TRBJ1-2; 8 nucleotides agree with TRBD1. Germline V gene sequence: CDR1 MNHEY, CDR2 SMNVEV (reference sequence). CDR3 size: 14 residues. J was trimmed by 2 bases and V by 5 bases; bases with no gene match: 4. The CDR3 region is CASSHGQGNYGYTF. As DNA, the CDR3 is TGTGCCAGCAGTCATGGACAGGGAAACTATGGCTACACCTTC.

This clonotype was seen many times. The chain combines TRBV19 with TRBJ1-5; 7 bases match TRBD1. Germline CDR1 and CDR2: LNHDA and SQIVND (reference sequence). The CDR3 covers 17 residues. J lost 3 bases, V lost 4 bases, and 12 bases had no gene match. The CDR3 DNA is TGTGCCAGTAGTACGAAGGGGGCTAACACCTACAATCAGCCCCAGCATTTT. This sequence encodes CASSTKGANTYNQPQHF.

With respect to this clonotype: A read error may account for a junction end that differs from germline. As DNA, the CDR3 is TGTGCCAGCAGTTACTCGAGGTACCGCGAGACCCAGTACTTC. It translates to CASSYSRYRETQYF. V usage is TRBV6-4 and J usage is TRBJ2-5; D is undetermined. The CDR3 length is 14 residues. The germline CDR1 and CDR2 sequences are MRHNA and SNTAGT.

The V call is TRBV6-2 or TRBV6-3, the J call TRBJ2-7; 10 nucleotides line up with TRBD2. The CDR3 contains 16 residues. The J segment lost 3 bases and the V segment lost 2 bases, leaving 7 bases of the junction unmatched. CDR1 and CDR2 (germline): MNHEY, SVGEGT. The CDR3 here is CASSYDRTSGNYEQYF. The CDR3 DNA is TGTGCCAGCAGTTACGACAGGACTAGCGGAAACTACGAGCAGTACTTC.

This clonotype occurred many times. The J gene is TRBJ1-2, the V gene TRBV29-1, with a possible D match to TRBD1 (5 bases). The CDR3 is 15 amino acids. Germline CDR1 SQVTM, CDR2 ANQGSEA. Trimming took off 5 bases at V and 3 bases at J, with 19 bases between the two ends. CDR3 sequence: CSVFPPRRGDYGYTF. CDR3 in DNA: TGCAGCGTTTTCCCCCCCCGACGAGGGGACTATGGCTACACCTTC.

This chain connects TRBV6-2 or TRBV6-3 to TRBJ1-5; possible D gene TRBD1, 6 bases. Germline V lookup: CDR1 MNHEY, CDR2 SVGEGT. This CDR3 is 13 amino acids long. The ends were cut back, 7 bases at V and 5 bases at J, with 12 bases in the middle. CDR3 coding DNA: TGTGCCAGCAATCTACAGGGCCATCAGCCCCAGCATTTT. Protein: CASNLQGHQPQHF.

The chain recombines TRBV24-1 with TRBJ2-2; perhaps TRBD1 as D (6 bases). V was trimmed by 3 bases and J by 0 bases, leaving 13 bases between them. This CDR3 is built from 17 residues. Germline assignment: CDR1 KGHDR and CDR2 SFDVKD. The CDR3 coding sequence is TGTGCCACCAGTGATAGGGACATCACTACGAACACCGGGGAGCTGTTTTTT. Amino acid sequence: CATSDRDITTNTGELFF.

The V call is TRBV11-2, the J call TRBJ1-1, with unresolved D. The germline gives CDR1 SGHAT, CDR2 FQNNGV. Trimming cost V 1 base and J 5 bases, with 17 bases left between them. The CDR3 is 16 residues long. The CDR3 DNA is TGTGCCAGCAGCTTAGTCCCCCAAATACCGGGGACTGAAGCTTTCTTT. It specifies CASSLVPQIPGTEAFF. Based on the CDR3 plus reference TRBV11-2 and TRBJ1-1, the full variable domain is EAGVAQSPRYKIIEKRQSVAFWCNPISGHATLYWYQQILGQGPKLLIQFQNNGVVDDSQLPKDRFSAERLKGVDSTLKIQPAKLEDSAVYLCASSLVPQIPGTEAFFGQGTRLTVV.

The chain couples TRBV6-5 to TRBJ1-3; 7 nucleotides line up with TRBD1. The germline CDR1 and CDR2 sequences are MNHEY and SVGAGI. The CDR3 loop spans 17 amino acids. V shed 2 bases, J shed 1 base, and the junction held 8 bases outside the gene matches. CDR3 in amino acids: CASSYPRRGRSGNTIYF. In nucleotides, the CDR3 is TGTGCCAGCAGTTACCCCAGGAGGGGGCGGTCTGGAAACACCATATATTTT.

This clonotype was seen repeatedly, ten times or more. V gene TRBV12-3 or TRBV12-4 combines with J gene TRBJ2-7; perhaps TRBD2 as D (6 bases). V lost 2 bases and J lost 4, with 12 bases in between. The CDR3 totals 14 residues. In DNA form, the CDR3 reads TGTGCCAGCAGTTTATTAGCGGATAAATACGAGCAGTACTTC. Residues: CASSLLADKYEQYF.

The V call is TRBV12-3 or TRBV12-4, the J call TRBJ1-2, with D maybe TRBD1 (5 bases). The CDR3 has 13 residues. V was shortened by 6 bases and J by 8 bases, with 16 bases between the two germline ends. This CDR3 is CASSHDRDRGYTF. The CDR3 nucleotides read TGTGCCAGCAGCCATGACCGGGACCGAGGCTACACCTTC.

This clonotype was observed at least ten times. The chain joins TRBV7-9 to TRBJ2-7, with D uncertain. The CDR3 is 14 residues long. Germline V gives CDR1 SEHNR, CDR2 FQNEAQ (reference sequence). The V gene lost 1 base and the J gene lost 2 bases, with 9 bases spanning the gap. This CDR3 reads CASSLVIHPYEQYF. CDR3 DNA sequence: TGTGCCAGCAGCTTAGTCATACACCCCTACGAGCAGTACTTC. The full variable domain, in which reference TRBV7-9 and TRBJ2-7 provide the parts outside the CDR3, is DTGVSQNPRHKITKRGQNVTFRCDPISEHNRLYWYRQTLGQGPEFLTYFQNEAQLEKSRLLSDRFSAERPKGSFSTLEIQRTEQGDSAMYLCASSLVIHPYEQYFGPGTRLTVT.

Ten or more counts support this clonotype. V and J are TRBV12-3 or TRBV12-4 and TRBJ2-7; D may be TRBD1 (5 bases). This CDR3 region has 13 residues. Trimming took off 1 base at V and 6 bases at J, with 10 bases between the two ends. CDR3 sequence reads: CASSLVRGAEQYF. The DNA for the CDR3 is TGTGCCAGCAGTTTAGTGCGTGGGGCCGAGCAGTACTTC.

The J gene is TRBJ2-5, the V gene TRBV6-1; TRBD1 matches 8 bases. The J segment lost 4 bases and the V segment lost 6 bases, leaving 10 bases of the junction unmatched. This CDR3 is 15 amino acids long. Germline assignment: CDR1 MNHNS and CDR2 SASEGT. The CDR3 sequence: CASSLGWQGAETQYF. The CDR3 nucleotides are TGTGCCAGCAGCTTGGGGTGGCAGGGGGCAGAGACCCAGTACTTC.

V and J are TRBV6-2 or TRBV6-3 and TRBJ1-2; a weak D match, TRBD1 (5 bases). The CDR3 is 13 amino acids. Trimming stripped 8 bases from V and 2 bases from J, with 12 bases between. CDR1 and CDR2 from the germline V gene are MNHEY and SVGEGT. The CDR3 DNA is TGTGCCAGCCTCAGTCGACAGAACTATGGCTACACCTTC. This gives the protein CASLSRQNYGYTF.